The clone carrying this T cell receptor beta chain occurred a few times. Antigen unknown. The data stem from a study of T-cell memory formation after mild COVID-19. Overall study results and limits: Whereas later expanders leaned CD4+, clones contracting day 15 to 85 showed a balanced CD4/CD8 makeup.

J was trimmed by 7 bases and V by 6 bases; bases with no gene match: 8. This CDR3 has 13 amino acids. Germline CDR1 SQVTM, CDR2 ANQGSEA. TCRalpha and TCRbeta libraries used 5'RACE with constant-segment primers and UMIs. Each CDR3 protein is one row after TCRdb ran MiXCR on the 5' RACE reads. The sample lists around 500,000 distinct CDR3 sequences, 15% to 20% seen once, with roughly 12% in the top ten. The sequence was collected from an adult woman who had mild COVID-19 (a few samples of this study predate the infection). Cell type and time point are not known. The J gene is TRBJ1-5, the V gene TRBV29-1; 8 nucleotides align to TRBD1. The sequenced material came from PBMCs or a T cell subset sorted from them (not recorded which). As DNA, the CDR3 is TGCAGCGTAGGCGACAGGGGAGACCAGCCCCAGCATTTT. Residues: CSVGDRGDQPQHF. Full variable domain (missing parts from reference TRBV29-1 and TRBJ1-5): SAVISQKPSRDICQRGTSLTIQCQVDSQVTMMFWYRQQPGQSLTLIATANQGSEATYESGFVIDKFPISRPNLTFSTLTVSNMSPEDSSIYLCSVGDRGDQPQHFGDGTRLSIL.